This TCR beta chain appears in the sequencing data of a study of cytomegalovirus exposure and HLA in healthy donors. The PCR was carried out with 60 Vbeta primers and 13 Jbeta primers. Clones were read by immunoSEQ multiplex PCR, and TCRdb kept only the in-frame ones, dropping some. Of about 160,000 clones listed, around 75% are singletons. The sequenced sample was PBMCs. The source is a man between 18 and 29 years old in good health and CMV-seropositive.

CDR3 protein: CASSARPDSHTEAFF. In DNA, the CDR3 is TGTGCCAGCAGTGCGCGCCCCGACAGCCACACTGAAGCTTTCTTT. The V and J genes are TRBV28 and TRBJ1-1; maybe TRBD1 (5 bases). CDR1 and CDR2 from the germline V gene are MDHEN and SYDVKM. The CDR3 is 15 residues long. The V end lost 5 bases, the J end lost 3 bases, and 16 bases lay between the germline ends.